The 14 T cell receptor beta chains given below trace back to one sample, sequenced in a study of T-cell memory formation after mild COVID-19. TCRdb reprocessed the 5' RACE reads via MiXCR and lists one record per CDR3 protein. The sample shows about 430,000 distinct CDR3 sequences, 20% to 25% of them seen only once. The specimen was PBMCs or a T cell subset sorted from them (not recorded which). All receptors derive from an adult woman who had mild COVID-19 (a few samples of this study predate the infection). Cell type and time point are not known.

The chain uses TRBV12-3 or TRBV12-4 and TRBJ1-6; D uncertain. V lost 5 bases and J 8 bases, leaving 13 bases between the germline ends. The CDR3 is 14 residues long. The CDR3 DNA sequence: TGTGCCAGCAGTCCCAGAGGGTTGGATTCACCCCTCCACTTT. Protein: CASSPRGLDSPLHF.

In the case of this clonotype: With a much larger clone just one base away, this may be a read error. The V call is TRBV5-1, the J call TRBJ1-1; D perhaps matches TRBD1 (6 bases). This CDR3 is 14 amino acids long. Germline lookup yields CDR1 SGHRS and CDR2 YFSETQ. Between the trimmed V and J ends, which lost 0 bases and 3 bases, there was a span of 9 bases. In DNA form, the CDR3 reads TGCGCCAGCAGCTTGGGACAGGAGTACACTGAAGCTTTCTTT. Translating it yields CASSLGQEYTEAFF.

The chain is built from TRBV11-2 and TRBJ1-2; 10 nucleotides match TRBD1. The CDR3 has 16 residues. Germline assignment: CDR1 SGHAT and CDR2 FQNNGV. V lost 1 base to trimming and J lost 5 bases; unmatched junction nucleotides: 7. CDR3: CASSLALGQGPYGYTF. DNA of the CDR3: TGTGCCAGCAGCTTAGCTTTGGGACAGGGGCCGTATGGCTACACCTTC.

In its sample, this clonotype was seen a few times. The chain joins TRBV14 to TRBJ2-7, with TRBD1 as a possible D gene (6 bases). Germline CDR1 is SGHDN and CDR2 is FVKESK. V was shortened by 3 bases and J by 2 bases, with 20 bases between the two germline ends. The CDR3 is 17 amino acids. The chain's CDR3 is CASSHTPGQPGAYEQYF. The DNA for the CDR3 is TGTGCCAGCAGCCATACTCCTGGACAGCCTGGGGCCTACGAGCAGTACTTC.

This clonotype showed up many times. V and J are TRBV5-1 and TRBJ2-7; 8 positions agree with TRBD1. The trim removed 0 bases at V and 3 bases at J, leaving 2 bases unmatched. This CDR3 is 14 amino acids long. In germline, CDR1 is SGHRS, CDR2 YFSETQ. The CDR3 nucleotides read TGCGCCAGCAGCTTGGTCACAGGGGGCTACGAGCAGTACTTC. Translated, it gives CASSLVTGGYEQYF.

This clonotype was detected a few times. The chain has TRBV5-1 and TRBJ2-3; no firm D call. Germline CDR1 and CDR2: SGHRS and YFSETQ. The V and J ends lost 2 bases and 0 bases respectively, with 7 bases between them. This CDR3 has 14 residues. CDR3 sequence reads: CASSFTPSTDTQYF. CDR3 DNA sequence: TGCGCCAGCAGCTTCACCCCTAGCACAGATACGCAGTATTTT.

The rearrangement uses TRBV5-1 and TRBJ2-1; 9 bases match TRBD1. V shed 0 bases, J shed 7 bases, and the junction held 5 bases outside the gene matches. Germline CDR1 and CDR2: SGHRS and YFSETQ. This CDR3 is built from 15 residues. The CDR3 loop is CASSLAQGAGNEQFF. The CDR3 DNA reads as TGCGCCAGCAGCTTGGCACAGGGGGCCGGGAATGAGCAGTTCTTC.

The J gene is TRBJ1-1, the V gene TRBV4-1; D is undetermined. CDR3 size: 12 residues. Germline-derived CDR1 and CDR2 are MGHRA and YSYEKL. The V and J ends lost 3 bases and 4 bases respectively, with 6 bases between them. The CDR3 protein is CASSQGFTEAFF. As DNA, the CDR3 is TGCGCCAGCAGCCAGGGGTTCACTGAAGCTTTCTTT.

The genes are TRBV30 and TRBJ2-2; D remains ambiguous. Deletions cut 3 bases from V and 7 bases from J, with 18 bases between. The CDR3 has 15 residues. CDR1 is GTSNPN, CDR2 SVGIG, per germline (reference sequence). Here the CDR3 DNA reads TGTGCCTGGAGATTCAGGCCCCCAAAGGGCGGGGAGCTGTTTTTT. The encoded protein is CAWRFRPPKGGELFF.

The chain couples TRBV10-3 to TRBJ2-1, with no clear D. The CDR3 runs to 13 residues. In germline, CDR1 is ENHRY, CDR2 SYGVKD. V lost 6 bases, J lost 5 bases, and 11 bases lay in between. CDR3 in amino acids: CAISHEYNNEQFF. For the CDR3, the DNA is TGTGCCATCAGCCACGAATATAACAATGAGCAGTTCTTC.

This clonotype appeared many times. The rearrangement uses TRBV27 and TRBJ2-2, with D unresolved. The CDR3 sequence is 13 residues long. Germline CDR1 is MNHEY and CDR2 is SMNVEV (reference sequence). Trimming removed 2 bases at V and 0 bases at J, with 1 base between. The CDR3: CASSLANTGELFF. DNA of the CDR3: TGTGCCAGCAGTTTAGCGAACACCGGGGAGCTGTTTTTT.

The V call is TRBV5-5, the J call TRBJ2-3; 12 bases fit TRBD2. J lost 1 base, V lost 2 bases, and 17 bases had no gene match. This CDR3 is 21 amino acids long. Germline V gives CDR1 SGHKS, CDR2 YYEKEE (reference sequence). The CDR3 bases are TGTGCCAGCAGCTTCCCTTCCCTTCTAGCGGGGGGGCGTACGGGCACAGATACGCAGTATTTT. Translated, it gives CASSFPSLLAGGRTGTDTQYF.

The CDR3 reads CALQGATNEKLFF. CDR3 sequence (DNA): TGTGCCTTGCAGGGGGCGACTAATGAAAAACTGTTTTTT. This rearrangement joins TRBV30 to TRBJ1-4; 8 positions match TRBD1. The CDR3 totals 13 residues. The J segment lost 2 bases and the V segment lost 7 bases, leaving 3 bases of the junction unmatched. The germline gives CDR1 GTSNPN, CDR2 SVGIG (reference sequence).

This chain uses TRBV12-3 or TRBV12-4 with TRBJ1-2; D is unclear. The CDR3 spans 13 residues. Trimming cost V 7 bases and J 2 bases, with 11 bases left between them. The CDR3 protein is CASTRLANYGYTF. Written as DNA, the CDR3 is TGTGCCAGCACCCGACTGGCCAACTATGGCTACACCTTC.